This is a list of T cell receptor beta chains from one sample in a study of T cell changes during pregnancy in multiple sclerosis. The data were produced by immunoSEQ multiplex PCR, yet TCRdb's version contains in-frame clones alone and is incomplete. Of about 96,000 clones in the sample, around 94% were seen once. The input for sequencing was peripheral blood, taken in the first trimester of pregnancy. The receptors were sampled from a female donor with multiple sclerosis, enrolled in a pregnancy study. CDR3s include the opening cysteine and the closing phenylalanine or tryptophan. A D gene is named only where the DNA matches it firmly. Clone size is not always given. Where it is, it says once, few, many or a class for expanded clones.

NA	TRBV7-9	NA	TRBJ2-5	TGTGCCAGCAGCCGGAAGGAGTTGCAAGAGACCCAGTACTTC	CASSRKELQETQYF
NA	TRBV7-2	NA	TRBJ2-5	TGTGCCAGCAGCTTAGGGGGCGGGGTGGAGACCCAGTACTTC	CASSLGGGVETQYF
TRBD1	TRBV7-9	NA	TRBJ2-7	TGTGCCAGCAGCCCCGAGCCGACAGGGGACGAGCAGTACTTC	CASSPEPTGDEQYF
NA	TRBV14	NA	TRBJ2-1	TGTGCCAGCAGCCAAGGAAAGGTAGGAGGGCCAGTCCACAATGAGCAGTTCTTC	CASSQGKVGGPVHNEQFF
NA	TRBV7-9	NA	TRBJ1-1	TGTGCCAGCAGCTTAGATCTCACTGAAGCTTTCTTT	CASSLDLTEAFF
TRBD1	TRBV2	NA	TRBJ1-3	TGTGCCAGCAGTGGAACAGGGGGAGCTGGAAACACCATATATTTT	CASSGTGGAGNTIYF
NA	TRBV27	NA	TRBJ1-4	TGTGCCAGCAGTTTGGGGGGTCGCGAAAAACTGTTTTTT	CASSLGGREKLFF
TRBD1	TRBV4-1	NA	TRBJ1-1	TGCGCCAGCAGCGGGGCCTTAGGACAGGGGAACACTGAAGCTTTCTTT	CASSGALGQGNTEAFF
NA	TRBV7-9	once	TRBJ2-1	TGTGCCAGCAGCTTTCTGGTGGGAGAGGCGTTCTTC	CASSFLVGEAFF
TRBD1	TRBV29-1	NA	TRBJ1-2	TGCAGCGTTGGGCTTGAGGGGGCCCCTAACTATGGCTACACCTTC	CSVGLEGAPNYGYTF
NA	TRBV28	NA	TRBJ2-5	TGTGCCAGCAGTGACCTTCCCGGACAGCCCCGTCACTTC	CASSDLPGQPRHF
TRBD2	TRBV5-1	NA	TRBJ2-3	TGCGCCAGCAGCTACCTAGCGGGGGTCACAGATACGCAGTATTTT	CASSYLAGVTDTQYF
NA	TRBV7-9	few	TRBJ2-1	TGTGCCAGCAGCTTACCCAGGGGGGTCGGCAATGAGCAGTTCTTC	CASSLPRGVGNEQFF
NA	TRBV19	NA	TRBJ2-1	TGTGCCAGTAGTATATCCTTGAGCTCCTACAATGAGCAGTTCTTC	CASSISLSSYNEQFF
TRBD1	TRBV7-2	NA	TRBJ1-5	TGTGCCAGCAGCCCCCCAGGGGGAGCCCAGCATTTT	CASSPPGGAQHF
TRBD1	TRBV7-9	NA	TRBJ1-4	TGTGCCAGCAGCAATACAGGGGGCAACGAAAAACTGTTTTTT	CASSNTGGNEKLFF
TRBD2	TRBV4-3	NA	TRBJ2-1	TGCGCCAGCAGCCAGGGGACTAGCGCGTACAATGAGCAGTTCTTC	CASSQGTSAYNEQFF
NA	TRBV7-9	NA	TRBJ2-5	TGTGCCAGCAGCGTCCAGGAGACCCAGTACTTC	CASSVQETQYF
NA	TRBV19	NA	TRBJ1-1	TGTGCCAGTAGCCCTCTTCAGGGGCAGAACACTGAAGCTTTCTTT	CASSPLQGQNTEAFF